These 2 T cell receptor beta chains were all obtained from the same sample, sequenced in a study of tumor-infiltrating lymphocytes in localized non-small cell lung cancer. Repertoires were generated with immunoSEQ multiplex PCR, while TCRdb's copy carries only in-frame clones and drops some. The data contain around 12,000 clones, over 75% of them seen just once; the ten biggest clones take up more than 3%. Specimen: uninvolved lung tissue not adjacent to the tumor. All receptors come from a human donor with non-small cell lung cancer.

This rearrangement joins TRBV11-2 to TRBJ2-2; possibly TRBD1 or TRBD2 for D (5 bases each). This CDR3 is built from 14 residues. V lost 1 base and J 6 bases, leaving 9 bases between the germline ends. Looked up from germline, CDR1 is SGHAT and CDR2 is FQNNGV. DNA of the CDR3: TGTGCCAGCAGCTTAGGAGGGGTGGCCGGGGAGCTGTTTTTT. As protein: CASSLGGVAGELFF.

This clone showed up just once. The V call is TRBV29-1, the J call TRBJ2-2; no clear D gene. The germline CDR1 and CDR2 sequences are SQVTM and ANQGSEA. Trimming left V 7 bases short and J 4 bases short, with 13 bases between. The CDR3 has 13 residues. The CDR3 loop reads CSAMRLVTGELFF. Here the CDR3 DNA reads TGCAGCGCCATGAGATTGGTCACCGGGGAGCTGTTTTTT.